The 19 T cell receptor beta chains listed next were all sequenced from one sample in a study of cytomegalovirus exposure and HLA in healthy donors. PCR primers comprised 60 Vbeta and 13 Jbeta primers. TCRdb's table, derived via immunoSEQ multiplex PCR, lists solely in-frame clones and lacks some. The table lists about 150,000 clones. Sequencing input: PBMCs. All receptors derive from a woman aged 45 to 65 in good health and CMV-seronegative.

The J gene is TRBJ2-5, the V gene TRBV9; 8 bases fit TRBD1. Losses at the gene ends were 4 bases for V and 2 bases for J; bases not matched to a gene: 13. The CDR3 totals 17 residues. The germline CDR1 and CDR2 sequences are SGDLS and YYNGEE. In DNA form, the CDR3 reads TGTGCCAGCAGCCCTCGTCCCGTCGGGGACAGGCAAGAGACCCAGTACTTC. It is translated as CASSPRPVGDRQETQYF. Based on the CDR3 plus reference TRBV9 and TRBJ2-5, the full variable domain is DSGVTQTPKHLITATGQRVTLRCSPRSGDLSVYWYQQSLDQGLQFLIQYYNGEERAKGNILERFSAQQFPDLHSELNLSSLELGDSALYFCASSPRPVGDRQETQYFGPGTRLLVL.

CDR3: CASSSGLASEQYF. Written as DNA, the CDR3 is TGTGCCAGCAGCTCGGGACTAGCAAGCGAGCAGTACTTC. The chain employs TRBV7-7 and TRBJ2-7; 9 bases agree with TRBD2. The V and J ends lost 4 bases and 6 bases, in that order; junction bases with no gene match: 4. CDR3 length: 13 residues. Per germline, CDR1 SSHAT and CDR2 FNYEAQ (reference sequence).

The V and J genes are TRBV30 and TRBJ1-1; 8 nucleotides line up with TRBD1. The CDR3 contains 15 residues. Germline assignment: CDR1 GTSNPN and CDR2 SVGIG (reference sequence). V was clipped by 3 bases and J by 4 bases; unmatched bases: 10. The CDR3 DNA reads TGTGCCTGGAGCCCCACCAGTACAGGGGGCACTGAAGCTTTCTTT. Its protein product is CAWSPTSTGGTEAFF.

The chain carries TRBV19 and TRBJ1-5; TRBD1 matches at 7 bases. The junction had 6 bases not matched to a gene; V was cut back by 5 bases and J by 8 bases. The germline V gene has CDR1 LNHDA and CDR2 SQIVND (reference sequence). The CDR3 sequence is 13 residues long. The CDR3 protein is CASSADREEPQHF. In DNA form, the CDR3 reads TGTGCCAGTAGTGCAGACAGGGAGGAGCCCCAGCATTTT.

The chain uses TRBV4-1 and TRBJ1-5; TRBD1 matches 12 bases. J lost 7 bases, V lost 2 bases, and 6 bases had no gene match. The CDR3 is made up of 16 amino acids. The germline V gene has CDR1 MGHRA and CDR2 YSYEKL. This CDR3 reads CASSQRDRGLEQPQHF. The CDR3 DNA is TGCGCCAGCAGCCAAAGGGACAGGGGGCTCGAGCAGCCCCAGCATTTT.

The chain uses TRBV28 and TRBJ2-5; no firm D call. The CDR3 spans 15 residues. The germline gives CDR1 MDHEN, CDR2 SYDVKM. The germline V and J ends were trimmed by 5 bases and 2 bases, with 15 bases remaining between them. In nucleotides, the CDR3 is TGTGCCAGCAGTCAGACTGCCGGATATCAAGAGACCCAGTACTTC. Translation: CASSQTAGYQETQYF.

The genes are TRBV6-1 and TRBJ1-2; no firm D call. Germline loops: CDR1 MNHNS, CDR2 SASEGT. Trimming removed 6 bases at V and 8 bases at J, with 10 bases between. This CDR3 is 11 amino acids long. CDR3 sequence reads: CASRLRWGYTF. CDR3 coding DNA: TGTGCCAGCAGGTTGCGATGGGGCTACACCTTC.

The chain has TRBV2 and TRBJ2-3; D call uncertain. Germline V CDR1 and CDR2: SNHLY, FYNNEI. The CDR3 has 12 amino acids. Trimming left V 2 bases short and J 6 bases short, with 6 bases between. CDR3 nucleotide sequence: TGTGCCAGCAGTGAAAGGCGGGATACGCAGTATTTT. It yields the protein CASSERRDTQYF.

CDR3 sequence reads: CASSWTGGARLLRGTQYF. The CDR3 DNA is TGTGCCAGCAGCTGGACAGGGGGCGCGAGGTTGTTGAGAGGGACCCAGTACTTC. The chain has TRBV7-9 and TRBJ2-5; 11 bases line up with TRBD1. The CDR3 covers 18 residues. CDR1 is SEHNR, CDR2 FQNEAQ, per germline (reference sequence). V was pared by 4 bases and J by 7 bases, with 17 bases of the junction left unmatched.

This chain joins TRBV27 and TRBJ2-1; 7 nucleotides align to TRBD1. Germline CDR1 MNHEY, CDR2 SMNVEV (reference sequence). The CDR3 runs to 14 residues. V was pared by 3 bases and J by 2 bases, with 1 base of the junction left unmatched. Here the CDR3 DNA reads TGTGCCAGCAGTTTTCAGGGGGCCTACAATGAGCAGTTCTTC. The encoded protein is CASSFQGAYNEQFF.

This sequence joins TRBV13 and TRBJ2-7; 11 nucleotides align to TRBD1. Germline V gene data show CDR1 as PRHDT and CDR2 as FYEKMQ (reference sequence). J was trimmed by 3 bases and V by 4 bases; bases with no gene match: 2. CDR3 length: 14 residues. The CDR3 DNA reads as TGTGCCAGCAGCTCTGGGACAGGGGGCTACGAGCAGTACTTC. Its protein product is CASSSGTGGYEQYF.

DNA of the CDR3: TGTGCCGGGACAAAAACAACTAATGAAAAACTGTTTTTT. Its translation: CAGTKTTNEKLFF. This chain uses TRBV30 with TRBJ1-4, with D possibly matching TRBD1 (6 bases). The CDR3 contains 13 residues. Per the germline V gene, CDR1 is GTSNPN and CDR2 is SVGIG (reference sequence). V lost 8 bases, J lost 0 bases, and 10 bases lay in between.

The CDR3 here is CATMLGGDTEAFF. The DNA for the CDR3 is TGTGCCACCATGCTCGGGGGGGACACTGAAGCTTTCTTT. This sequence joins TRBV10-3 and TRBJ1-1, with D perhaps TRBD1 (5 bases). This CDR3 is built from 13 residues. The germline V gene has CDR1 ENHRY and CDR2 SYGVKD. Trimming pared 10 bases from V and 3 bases from J, leaving 15 bases between.

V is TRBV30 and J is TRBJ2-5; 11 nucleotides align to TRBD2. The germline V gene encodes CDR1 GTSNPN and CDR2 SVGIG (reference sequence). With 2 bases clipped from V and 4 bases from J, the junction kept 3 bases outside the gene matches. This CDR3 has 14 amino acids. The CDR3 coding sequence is TGTGCCTGGAGTTCTGGACTAGCGGGAGAGACCCAGTACTTC. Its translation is CAWSSGLAGETQYF.

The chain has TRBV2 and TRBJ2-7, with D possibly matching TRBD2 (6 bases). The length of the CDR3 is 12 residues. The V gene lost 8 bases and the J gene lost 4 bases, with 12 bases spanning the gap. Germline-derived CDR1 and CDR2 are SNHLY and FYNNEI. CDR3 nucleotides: TGTGCCAGCCGGAGTGGGACTTACGAGCAGTACTTC. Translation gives CASRSGTYEQYF.

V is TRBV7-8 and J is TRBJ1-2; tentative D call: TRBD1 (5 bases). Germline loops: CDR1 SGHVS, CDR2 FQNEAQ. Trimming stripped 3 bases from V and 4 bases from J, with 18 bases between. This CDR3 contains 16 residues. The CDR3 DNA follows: TGTGCCAGCAGCTTGGGTGGTCTTGGGGCTACCTATGGCTACACCTTC. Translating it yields CASSLGGLGATYGYTF. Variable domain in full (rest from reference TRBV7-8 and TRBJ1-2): GAGVSQSPRYKVAKRGQDVALRCDPISGHVSLFWYQQALGQGPEFLTYFQNEAQLDKSGLPSDRFFAERPEGSVSTLKIQRTQQEDSAVYLCASSLGGLGATYGYTFGSGTRLTVV.

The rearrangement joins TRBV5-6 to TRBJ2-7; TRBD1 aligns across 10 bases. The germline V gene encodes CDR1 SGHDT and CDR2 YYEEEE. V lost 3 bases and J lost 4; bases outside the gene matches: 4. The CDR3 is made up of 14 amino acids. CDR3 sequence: CASSSGTGAYEQYF. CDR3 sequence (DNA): TGTGCCAGCAGCTCCGGGACAGGGGCGTACGAGCAGTACTTC.

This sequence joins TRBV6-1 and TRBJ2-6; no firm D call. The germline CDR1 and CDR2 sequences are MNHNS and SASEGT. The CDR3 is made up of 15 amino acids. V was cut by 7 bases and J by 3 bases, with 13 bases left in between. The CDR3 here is CASTPAVSGANVLTF. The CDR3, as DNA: TGTGCCAGCACCCCCGCGGTAAGTGGGGCCAACGTCCTGACTTTC.

The CDR3 coding sequence is TGTGCCAGCAGTAACTACAGGGGGAGTGCTGAAAAACTGTTTTTT. Residues: CASSNYRGSAEKLFF. The chain couples TRBV2 to TRBJ1-4, with 8 bases fitting TRBD1. V dropped 5 bases and J dropped 7; count of bases not matched to a gene: 9. CDR3 length: 15 residues. CDR1 and CDR2 (germline): SNHLY, FYNNEI.